The next 29 T cell receptor beta chains were all read from a single sample in a study of T cells in localized non-small cell lung cancer. Produced via immunoSEQ multiplex PCR; TCRdb's table is partial and in-frame only. Of 25,000 to 35,000 clones detected, roughly 88% appear once; the ten largest clones hold less than 1.1%. Source: peripheral blood, taken before any cancer treatment. These receptors were collected from a woman aged 35 to 70 with stage I lung adenocarcinoma.

The genes are TRBV25-1 and TRBJ2-1; 8 bases fit TRBD2. V dropped 2 bases and J dropped 5; count of bases not matched to a gene: 2. Germline V gene sequence: CDR1 MGHDK, CDR2 SYGVNS. The CDR3 is 14 amino acids. CDR3 in DNA: TGTGCCAGCAGTGAACCGGGGGGGCACAATGAGCAGTTCTTC. It translates to CASSEPGGHNEQFF.

The chain carries TRBV25-1 and TRBJ2-3, with D tentatively TRBD2 (5 bases). V dropped 0 bases and J dropped 3 bases, with 19 bases sitting between them. Germline CDR1 is MGHDK and CDR2 is SYGVNS. The CDR3 has 18 amino acids. This chain's CDR3 is CASSEYPAGRGRTDTQYF. The CDR3 bases are TGTGCCAGCAGTGAATACCCGGCGGGTCGGGGTAGAACAGATACGCAGTATTTT. The complete variable domain, with remaining parts taken from reference TRBV25-1 and TRBJ2-3, reads EADIYQTPRYLVIGTGKKITLECSQTMGHDKMYWYQQDPGMELHLIHYSYGVNSTEKGDLSSESTVSRIRTEHFPLTLESARPSHTSQYLCASSEYPAGRGRTDTQYFGPGTRLTVL.

This chain joins TRBV19 and TRBJ2-7, with TRBD1 matching 9 bases. Trimming removed 3 bases from V and 7 bases from J; junction bases left unmatched: 7. Germline CDR1 is LNHDA and CDR2 is SQIVND (reference sequence). This CDR3 spans 14 amino acids. The CDR3 DNA sequence: TGTGCCAGTAGTATGGGAGGACAGGGGAAAGAGCAGTACTTC. As protein: CASSMGGQGKEQYF.

V and J are TRBV29-1 and TRBJ2-7; D is perhaps TRBD1 (5 bases). The V gene's germline CDR1 is SQVTM and CDR2 ANQGSEA. CDR3 length: 11 amino acids. The ends were cut back, 7 bases at V and 6 bases at J, with 13 bases in the middle. The CDR3 DNA sequence: TGCAGCGCTGGACACTACGGCGAGCAGTACTTC. Translated: CSAGHYGEQYF.

The chain is built from TRBV27 and TRBJ2-3; the match to TRBD1 covers 7 bases. The CDR3 contains 15 residues. V was clipped by 5 bases and J by 0 bases; unmatched bases: 5. Germline CDR1 is MNHEY and CDR2 is SMNVEV (reference sequence). In DNA, the CDR3 is TGTGCCAGCAGTCCTCGGACAGGAAGCACAGATACGCAGTATTTT. Translating gives CASSPRTGSTDTQYF.

The chain combines TRBV7-2 with TRBJ2-1; 8 bases are a match to TRBD2. The junction had 6 bases not matched to a gene; V was cut back by 5 bases and J by 3 bases. CDR3 length: 15 amino acids. The germline V gene encodes CDR1 SGHTA and CDR2 FQGNSA. CDR3 DNA: TGTGCCAGCAGCCCCTCCAGCGGGGGCTACAATGAGCAGTTCTTC. Translated, it gives CASSPSSGGYNEQFF.

Only one count was recorded for this clone. V and J are TRBV4-3 and TRBJ1-2, with no clear D. V was shortened by 0 bases and J by 8 bases, with 22 bases between the two germline ends. Germline assignment: CDR1 LGHNA and CDR2 YSLEER. The CDR3 is made up of 17 amino acids. CDR3 DNA: TGCGCCAGCAGCCAAGATCGGAGCTCGGATAGGACCGGGGGCTACACCTTC. Protein product: CASSQDRSSDRTGGYTF.

The DNA for the CDR3 is TGTGCCAGCAGCGTAGCAGGACAGGATCGCCCGGGCTATGGCTACACCTTC. It encodes CASSVAGQDRPGYGYTF. The chain carries TRBV9 and TRBJ1-2; 7 bases agree with TRBD1. V lost 0 bases, J lost 4 bases, and 12 bases stayed unmatched. Germline V lookup: CDR1 SGDLS, CDR2 YYNGEE. This CDR3 comprises 17 residues.

The rearrangement links TRBV25-1 to TRBJ1-2; D is unclear. CDR1 MGHDK and CDR2 SYGVNS come from the germline V gene. V lost 8 bases and J lost 6, with 19 bases in between. CDR3 length: 14 amino acids. The CDR3 bases are TGTGCCAGCCTTGGACGCCCGGGAGCGGATGGCTACACCTTC. It is translated as CASLGRPGADGYTF.

The J gene is TRBJ1-6, the V gene TRBV27, with 8 positions matching TRBD1. This CDR3 has 14 amino acids. The germline gives CDR1 MNHEY, CDR2 SMNVEV (reference sequence). The ends lost 4 bases at V and 9 bases at J; junction bases unmatched: 5. CDR3 in amino acids: CASSSTGEVSPLHF. For the CDR3, the DNA is TGTGCCAGCAGTTCGACAGGGGAGGTTTCACCCCTCCACTTT.

CDR3 in amino acids: CASSRVGQGDSPLHF. The CDR3 coding sequence is TGTGCCAGCTCACGAGTCGGACAGGGAGACTCACCCCTCCACTTT. This chain uses TRBV18 with TRBJ1-6; 8 bases map to TRBD1. Unmatched junction bases numbered 9, after V lost 4 bases and J lost 10 bases. CDR3 length: 15 amino acids. The germline V gene encodes CDR1 KGHSH and CDR2 LQKENI.

This clone was observed once. The chain links TRBV19 to TRBJ1-1; D unresolved. In germline, CDR1 is LNHDA, CDR2 SQIVND (reference sequence). V lost 7 bases and J 5 bases, leaving 11 bases between the germline ends. The CDR3 runs 12 residues. CDR3 sequence (DNA): TGTGCCAGTATAGACCAAGGTACTGAAGCTTTCTTT. Protein product: CASIDQGTEAFF.

The chain links TRBV30 to TRBJ2-7, with 14 bases aligning to TRBD2. Germline V gene sequence: CDR1 GTSNPN, CDR2 SVGIG (reference sequence). The J segment lost 3 bases and the V segment lost 2 bases, leaving 6 bases of the junction unmatched. The length of the CDR3 is 16 residues. For the CDR3, the DNA is TGTGCCTGGAGTCCCCTGACTAGCGGGAGGGTCTACGAGCAGTACTTC. This encodes CAWSPLTSGRVYEQYF.

The chain has TRBV30 and TRBJ2-1; the match to TRBD2 covers 10 bases. The germline V gene encodes CDR1 GTSNPN and CDR2 SVGIG (reference sequence). V dropped 1 base and J dropped 4; count of bases not matched to a gene: 1. This CDR3 contains 14 residues. CDR3 region: CAWSALAGYNEQFF. The DNA of the CDR3 is TGTGCCTGGAGTGCACTAGCGGGGTACAATGAGCAGTTCTTC.

This rearrangement joins TRBV6-6 to TRBJ1-5; tentative D call: TRBD1 (5 bases). Trimming removed 6 bases from V and 0 bases from J, with 12 bases in between. Germline assignment: CDR1 MNHNY and CDR2 SVGAGI (reference sequence). This CDR3 contains 15 residues. This chain's CDR3 is CASRLRGGSNQPQHF. DNA for the CDR3: TGTGCCAGCAGACTTCGGGGGGGTAGCAATCAGCCCCAGCATTTT.

This chain links TRBV14 with TRBJ2-7; D might be TRBD1 (6 bases). This CDR3 region has 12 residues. With 5 bases removed from V and 3 bases from J, the gap between germline ends came to 8 bases. Germline V gene sequence: CDR1 SGHDN, CDR2 FVKESK. CDR3 sequence reads: CASSSQGYEQYF. In nucleotides, the CDR3 is TGTGCCAGCAGCTCACAGGGCTACGAGCAGTACTTC.

This sequence joins TRBV5-6 and TRBJ1-1; D uncertain. The V and J ends lost 0 bases and 0 bases respectively, with 12 bases between them. Looked up from germline, CDR1 is SGHDT and CDR2 is YYEEEE. The CDR3 length is 16 residues. The CDR3 nucleotides read TGTGCCAGCAGCTTGGCGGGAGGAAACATGAACACTGAAGCTTTCTTT. Protein: CASSLAGGNMNTEAFF. The full variable domain, its missing parts supplied by reference TRBV5-6 and TRBJ1-1, is DAGVTQSPTHLIKTRGQQVTLRCSPKSGHDTVSWYQQALGQGPQFIFQYYEEEERQRGNFPDRFSGHQFPNYSSELNVNALLLGDSALYLCASSLAGGNMNTEAFFGQGTRLTVV.

V and J are TRBV11-2 and TRBJ2-7, with D unclear. Between the trimmed V and J ends, which lost 2 bases and 9 bases, there was a span of 8 bases. Germline lookup yields CDR1 SGHAT and CDR2 FQNNGV. CDR3 size: 11 residues. CDR3: CASSLPRRQYF. The DNA for the CDR3 is TGTGCCAGCAGCTTACCCAGGCGGCAGTACTTC.

The V gene is TRBV9, the J gene TRBJ2-2; D unresolved. Trimming took off 0 bases at V and 7 bases at J, with 4 bases between the two ends. The CDR3 consists of 12 residues. Germline V gene lookup returns CDR1 SGDLS and CDR2 YYNGEE. The CDR3 sequence: CASSVVNGELFF. CDR3 sequence (DNA): TGTGCCAGCAGCGTAGTAAACGGGGAGCTGTTTTTT.

Notes on this clone: One end of the junction is discordant with germline, which a read error may explain. The V call is TRBV5-3, the J call TRBJ1-2, with D possibly TRBD1 on 5 matching bases. TRBV5-3 is designated an ORF whose function remains uncertain. CDR3 length equals 13 residues. The CDR3 nucleotides read TGTGCCAGCAGCTTCGTTGGGGCGCGTGGCTACACCTTC. Translated, it gives CASSFVGARGYTF.

V is TRBV29-1 and J is TRBJ2-3, with 7 bases aligning to TRBD1. V lost 7 bases and J lost 4; bases outside the gene matches: 14. The CDR3 length is 15 residues. From germline, CDR1 is SQVTM and CDR2 ANQGSEA. CDR3 protein: CSAGDWDSGSDTQYF. CDR3 bases: TGCAGCGCTGGGGATTGGGACAGCGGATCAGATACGCAGTATTTT.

This sequence joins TRBV11-2 and TRBJ1-3; D unclear. V lost 7 bases to trimming and J lost 4 bases, with 8 bases between them. This CDR3 comprises 12 residues. Germline-derived CDR1 and CDR2 are SGHAT and FQNNGV. The CDR3 DNA sequence: TGTGCCAGCACCTTGGGAGGAAACACCATATATTTT. Encoded protein: CASTLGGNTIYF.

With respect to this clone: One end of the junction does not line up with germline, which may come from a read error. Other nucleotide sequences in the sample specify the same CDR3. The chain links TRBV5-1 to TRBJ1-1, with a tentative D call TRBD1 (6 bases). The CDR3 sequence is 14 residues long. Per the germline V gene, CDR1 is SGHRS and CDR2 is YFSETQ. CDR3 sequence (DNA): TGCGCCAGCAGCCGGGGGGCTTCGGACACCGAAGCTTTCTTT. It yields the protein CASSRGASDTEAFF.

The CDR3 coding sequence is TGTGCCAGCAGCTGGGGCTTTGGAGAGCTCGAAGCTTTCTTT. Translating gives CASSWGFGELEAFF. This rearrangement joins TRBV5-6 to TRBJ1-1; possible D gene TRBD1, 5 bases. V lost 3 bases, J lost 8 bases, and 17 bases lay in between. The CDR3 extends over 14 amino acids. Germline CDR1 is SGHDT and CDR2 is YYEEEE.

This chain links TRBV5-1 with TRBJ2-3; 7 bases are a match to TRBD2. This CDR3 is built from 15 residues. The V segment lost 3 bases and the J segment 2 bases; nucleotides outside the gene matches: 6. Germline assignment: CDR1 SGHRS and CDR2 YFSETQ. The CDR3 DNA follows: TGCGCCAGCAGCTACAACGGGAGGATCACAGATACGCAGTATTTT. Protein product: CASSYNGRITDTQYF. Full variable domain (outside the CDR3, taken from reference TRBV5-1 and TRBJ2-3): KAGVTQTPRYLIKTRGQQVTLSCSPISGHRSVSWYQQTPGQGLQFLFEYFSETQRNKGNFPGRFSGRQFSNSRSEMNVSTLELGDSALYLCASSYNGRITDTQYFGPGTRLTVL.

V usage is TRBV7-2 and J usage is TRBJ2-7; 7 bases agree with TRBD2. CDR3 length equals 15 residues. CDR1 and CDR2 (germline): SGHTA, FQGNSA. V was pared by 1 base and J by 9 bases, with 12 bases of the junction left unmatched. The CDR3 reads CASSLEGGGGFGQYF. As DNA, the CDR3 is TGTGCCAGCAGCTTAGAGGGCGGCGGGGGATTTGGGCAGTACTTC.

The chain is built from TRBV29-1 and TRBJ2-1; tentative D call: TRBD1 (7 bases). The CDR3 contains 14 residues. V dropped 8 bases and J dropped 3 bases, with 17 bases sitting between them. Germline CDR1 reads SQVTM; CDR2 reads ANQGSEA. The CDR3 nucleotides are TGCAGCATTGGGAACAGGGGAGGCTACAATGAGCAGTTCTTC. Translated: CSIGNRGGYNEQFF.

V is TRBV4-3 and J is TRBJ1-1; no reliable D call. Trimming took off 1 base at V and 3 bases at J, with 9 bases between the two ends. CDR3 length equals 14 residues. Germline CDR1 reads LGHNA; CDR2 reads YSLEER. The CDR3 reads CASSQAFGYTEAFF. The CDR3 DNA sequence: TGCGCCAGCAGCCAAGCCTTTGGGTACACTGAAGCTTTCTTT.

The chain carries TRBV5-6 and TRBJ2-7; TRBD2 might be the D (6 bases). Germline V gene sequence: CDR1 SGHDT, CDR2 YYEEEE. The CDR3 has 12 residues. V lost 5 bases, J lost 11 bases, and 17 bases lay in between. The CDR3 here is CASRGGSAVEYF. The CDR3 DNA follows: TGTGCCAGCAGGGGGGGTTCGGCAGTCGAGTACTTC.